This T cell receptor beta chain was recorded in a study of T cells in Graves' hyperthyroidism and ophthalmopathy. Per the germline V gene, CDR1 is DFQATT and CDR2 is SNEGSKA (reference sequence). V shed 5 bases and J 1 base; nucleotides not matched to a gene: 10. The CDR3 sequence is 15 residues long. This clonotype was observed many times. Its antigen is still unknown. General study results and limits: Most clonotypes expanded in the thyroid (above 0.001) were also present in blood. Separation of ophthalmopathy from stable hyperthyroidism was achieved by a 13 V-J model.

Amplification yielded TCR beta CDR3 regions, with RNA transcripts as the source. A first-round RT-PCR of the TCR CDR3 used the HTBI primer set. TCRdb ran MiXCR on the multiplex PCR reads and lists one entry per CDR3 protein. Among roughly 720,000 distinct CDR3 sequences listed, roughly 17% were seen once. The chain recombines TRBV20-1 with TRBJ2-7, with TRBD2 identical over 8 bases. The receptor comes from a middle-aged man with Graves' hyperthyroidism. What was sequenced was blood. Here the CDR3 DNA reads TGCAGTGCTCCTTTATTCCCGGGAGGGTCCTACGAGCAGTACTTC. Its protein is CSAPLFPGGSYEQYF.